This TCR beta chain was retrieved from a study of Tregs in tolerant kidney transplant recipients. Study results and limitations: No direct test of biological reproducibility was done here. Expanding Tregs on activated donor B cells appeared to best identify donor-specific TCRbeta clones.

Clones were read by immunoSEQ multiplex PCR, and TCRdb kept only the in-frame ones, dropping some. The listing records thousands of clones. The CDR3 is 14 residues long. Germline lookup yields CDR1 MNHEY and CDR2 SVGEGT. The junction had 2 bases not matched to a gene; V was cut back by 2 bases and J by 7 bases. This clone is identified as medium-sized (0.01 to 0.1%) from frequency. No antigen is known for it. The missing CDR3 end, 3 residues past where the read stops, is filled in from the germline J gene. FACS sorting followed a roughly 6-day coculture of CFSE-labeled recipient PBMCs with irradiated graft donor PBMCs.

The material was CD8+ T cells from blood cultured with allogeneic cells, obtained before the transplant. This clonotype originated in a human patient who received a combined kidney and bone marrow transplant. The J gene is TRBJ2-1, the V gene TRBV6-2 or TRBV6-3; 10 nucleotides line up with TRBD2. Partial CDR3 DNA: TGTGCCAGCAGTTACGGGACTAGCGCTAATGAG. It translates to CASSYGTSANE. The entire CDR3 sequence reads CASSYGTSANEQFF.